This T cell receptor (beta chain) is from a study of blood T cell repertoires in COVID-19. Enrolled through a virtual design, the participants were between roughly 18 and 90 years of age and came from about two dozen US areas. Which cohort a participant joined came from the clinical history participants gave. Recovered status in Cohort 3 required two negative PCRs, clearance, or symptom resolution. The V gene lost 9 bases and the J gene lost 0 bases, with 14 bases spanning the gap. Germline V gives CDR1 SNHLY, CDR2 FYNNEI. This CDR3 comprises 15 residues. The sample holds a few counts of this clone. As processed by the authors: Estimation of nucleated cell counts relied on the amplification of reference gene primers. Here immunoSEQ multiplex PCR was the method, and the copy in TCRdb shows in-frame clones only, minus some. V, J and clone size derive from that table, while D and trimming were established from the DNA sequence. The sample comprises hundreds of thousands of clones, around 87% of which are singletons, and over 2% rests with the top ten.

This receptor was identified in a woman aged 18-29 years who had recovered from COVID-19. Source material: PBMCs or T cells enriched from blood (not recorded which). V usage is TRBV2 and J usage is TRBJ1-4, with D maybe TRBD1 (5 bases). The CDR3 sequence: CASYGRGTTNEKLFF. In nucleotides, the CDR3 is TGTGCCAGTTATGGAAGGGGCACAACTAATGAAAAACTGTTTTTT.